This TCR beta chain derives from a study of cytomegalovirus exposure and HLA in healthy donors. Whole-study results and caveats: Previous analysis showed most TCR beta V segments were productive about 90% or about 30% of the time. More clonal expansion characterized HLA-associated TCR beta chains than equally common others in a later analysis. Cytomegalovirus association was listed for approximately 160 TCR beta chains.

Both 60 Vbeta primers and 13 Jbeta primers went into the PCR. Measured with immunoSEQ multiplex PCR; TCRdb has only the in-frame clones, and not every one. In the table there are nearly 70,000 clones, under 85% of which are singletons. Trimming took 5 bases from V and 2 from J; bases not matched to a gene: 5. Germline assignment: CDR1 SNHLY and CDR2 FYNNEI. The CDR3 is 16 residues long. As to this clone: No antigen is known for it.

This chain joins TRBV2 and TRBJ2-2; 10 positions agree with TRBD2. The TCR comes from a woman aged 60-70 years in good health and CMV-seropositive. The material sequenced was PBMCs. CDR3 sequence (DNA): TGTGCCAGCAGTTTCGGACTAGCGGCTAACACCGGGGAGCTGTTTTTT. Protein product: CASSFGLAANTGELFF.